The 27 T cell receptor beta chains in this list originate from one sample, sequenced in a study of blood T cell repertoires in COVID-19. Measured with immunoSEQ multiplex PCR; TCRdb has only the in-frame clones, and not every one. Of around 260,000 clones in the sample, around 90% were seen once. Input material: peripheral blood. The source of these receptors is a woman aged 55-69 years with COVID-19, enrolled during active disease.

V gene TRBV7-2 combines with J gene TRBJ2-1; 7 bases are shared with TRBD2. The CDR3 has 14 residues. The germline gives CDR1 SGHTA, CDR2 FQGNSA. V lost 5 bases to trimming and J lost 9 bases; unmatched junction nucleotides: 10. The CDR3 DNA reads TGTGCCAGCAGCACCTTGGCGGGAGCCCCTGAGCAGTTCTTC. It yields the protein CASSTLAGAPEQFF.

V gene TRBV18 combines with J gene TRBJ2-5; 11 bases are shared with TRBD2. Germline V gene lookup returns CDR1 KGHSH and CDR2 LQKENI. This CDR3 region has 18 residues. The J segment lost 6 bases and the V segment lost 0 bases, leaving 12 bases of the junction unmatched. The DNA of the CDR3 is TGTGCCAGCTCACCACCGGTTTTAGCGGGAGGGCCTATACAGACCCAGTACTTC. This gives the protein CASSPPVLAGGPIQTQYF.

The chain links TRBV7-2 to TRBJ2-2, with 8 positions matching TRBD2. CDR3 length equals 14 residues. CDR1 SGHTA and CDR2 FQGNSA come from the germline V gene. J lost 5 bases, V lost 3 bases, and 2 bases had no gene match. The CDR3 reads CASSLASGTGELFF. DNA of the CDR3: TGTGCCAGCAGCTTGGCTAGCGGGACCGGGGAGCTGTTTTTT.

In this sample, this clone turned up once. The chain uses TRBV30 and TRBJ1-1; possibly TRBD1 for D (6 bases). Trimming shortened V by 3 bases and J by 1 base, and 15 bases separated the two germline ends. Germline V gene sequence: CDR1 GTSNPN, CDR2 SVGIG (reference sequence). This CDR3 comprises 15 residues. The CDR3 coding sequence is TGTGCCTGGAGGCCCAGGGGTGGCGCGAACACTGAAGCTTTCTTT. It specifies CAWRPRGGANTEAFF.

The chain is built from TRBV5-4 and TRBJ2-2; TRBD2 agrees at 14 bases. V lost 5 bases, J lost 5 bases, and 5 bases stayed unmatched. Germline V gene sequence: CDR1 SGHNT, CDR2 YYREEE (reference sequence). The CDR3 length is 16 residues. Here the CDR3 DNA reads TGTGCCAGCAGTACAGGACTAGCGGGAGGTACCGGGGAGCTGTTTTTT. Amino acids: CASSTGLAGGTGELFF.

The CDR3 DNA is TGCGCCAGCAGCCAGGGGACAGGGGGCGTTTTTATCCAAGAGACCCAGTACTTC. Amino acid sequence: CASSQGTGGVFIQETQYF. The chain links TRBV5-1 to TRBJ2-5; 12 nucleotides line up with TRBD1. J was trimmed by 1 base and V by 4 bases; bases with no gene match: 11. CDR3 size: 18 residues. CDR1 is SGHRS and CDR2 is YFSETQ in the germline V gene.

The CDR3 DNA reads as TGTGCCACCAGTGTAGAGGGAGGGACCGGGGAGCTGTTTTTT. Its translation: CATSVEGGTGELFF. The J gene is TRBJ2-2, the V gene TRBV24-1, with 7 bases identical to TRBD2. This CDR3 is 14 amino acids long. Germline assignment: CDR1 KGHDR and CDR2 SFDVKD. V lost 5 bases, J lost 5 bases, and 4 bases stayed unmatched.

The chain uses TRBV5-6 and TRBJ2-3, with 10 bases matching TRBD1. The CDR3 consists of 15 residues. With 4 bases clipped from V and 2 bases from J, the junction kept 4 bases outside the gene matches. The germline CDR1 and CDR2 sequences are SGHDT and YYEEEE. CDR3 DNA: TGTGCCAGCAGCCTAGACAGGGGGCACACAGATACGCAGTATTTT. Its protein is CASSLDRGHTDTQYF.

The CDR3 region is CASSLPSRDRVRKETQYF. The CDR3 region has the DNA TGTGCCAGCAGCTTACCCAGCCGGGACAGGGTACGGAAAGAGACCCAGTACTTC. This chain joins TRBV7-8 and TRBJ2-5, with 9 bases fitting TRBD1. CDR1 is SGHVS and CDR2 is FQNEAQ in the germline V gene. The junction had 13 bases not matched to a gene; V was cut back by 2 bases and J by 3 bases. The CDR3 covers 18 residues.

The chain employs TRBV6-5 and TRBJ1-1, with D possibly matching TRBD1 (5 bases). The germline V and J ends were trimmed by 5 bases and 1 base, with 14 bases remaining between them. This CDR3 is 15 amino acids long. In germline, CDR1 is MNHEY, CDR2 SVGAGI. This CDR3 reads CASSPPLGPNTEAFF. For the CDR3, the DNA is TGTGCCAGCAGTCCCCCCCTGGGGCCGAACACTGAAGCTTTCTTT.

The chain carries TRBV5-5 and TRBJ1-2; TRBD1 matches at 7 bases. Germline-derived CDR1 and CDR2 are SGHKS and YYEKEE (reference sequence). V dropped 0 bases and J dropped 8; count of bases not matched to a gene: 10. CDR3 length equals 15 residues. The CDR3 nucleotides are TGTGCCAGCAGCTTGGACCCCTCGAGGGGGCTGGGCTACACCTTC. This translates into CASSLDPSRGLGYTF.

The J gene is TRBJ2-2, the V gene TRBV9; no clear D. V was cut by 3 bases and J by 7 bases, with 13 bases left in between. This CDR3 has 14 amino acids. Germline lookup yields CDR1 SGDLS and CDR2 YYNGEE. The CDR3 bases are TGTGCCAGCAGCGCCGACACCACTGACGGGGAGCTGTTTTTT. Its translation: CASSADTTDGELFF.

The V gene is TRBV5-6, the J gene TRBJ2-5, with TRBD1 matching over 10 bases. The germline gives CDR1 SGHDT, CDR2 YYEEEE. V lost 0 bases, J lost 5 bases, and 4 bases stayed unmatched. CDR3 size: 15 residues. The CDR3 nucleotides are TGTGCCAGCAGCTTGGGGGGACAGGGGTTGGAGACCCAGTACTTC. This gives the protein CASSLGGQGLETQYF.

The chain recombines TRBV3-1 (or the pseudogene TRBV3-2) with TRBJ2-1; perhaps TRBD2 as D (6 bases). CDR3 size: 14 residues. Germline values: CDR1 LGHDT, CDR2 YNNKEL (reference sequence). V was pared by 2 bases and J by 8 bases, with 13 bases between. The CDR3 DNA reads as TGTGCCAGCAGCCAACGGCTAGGAGGGCATGAGCAGTTCTTC. Its translation: CASSQRLGGHEQFF.

This clone was seen only once. The gene calls are TRBV3-1 (or the pseudogene TRBV3-2) and TRBJ2-7; 7 positions agree with TRBD1. Germline V CDR1 and CDR2: LGHDT, YNNKEL (reference sequence). This CDR3 has 15 residues. Germline trimming cut 6 bases from V and 3 bases from J; bases unmatched to any gene: 11. The CDR3 nucleotides read TGTGCCAGCAGAGGAACAGGGGATGCATTCTACGAGCAGTACTTC. Amino acid sequence: CASRGTGDAFYEQYF.

The chain combines TRBV7-9 with TRBJ2-5, with 7 bases matching TRBD2. Germline V gene sequence: CDR1 SEHNR, CDR2 FQNEAQ (reference sequence). The CDR3 runs 16 residues. V lost 4 bases to trimming and J lost 3 bases; unmatched junction nucleotides: 11. DNA of the CDR3: TGTGCCAGCAGCTATGAGCATGGGGAGGGAGAAGAGACCCAGTACTTC. Its protein is CASSYEHGEGEETQYF.

The chain uses TRBV7-9 and TRBJ1-1; perhaps TRBD1 as D (5 bases). Deletions cut 8 bases from V and 3 bases from J, with 16 bases between. Per the germline V gene, CDR1 is SEHNR and CDR2 is FQNEAQ (reference sequence). The length of the CDR3 is 14 residues. CDR3 DNA: TGTGCCAGCGGACCTGGACCAGGGCACACTGAAGCTTTCTTT. This encodes CASGPGPGHTEAFF.

This rearrangement joins TRBV28 to TRBJ1-2, with D possibly being TRBD1 (5 bases). CDR3 length: 14 residues. With 4 bases removed from V and 4 bases from J, the gap between germline ends came to 13 bases. CDR1 and CDR2 from the germline V gene are MDHEN and SYDVKM. In DNA, the CDR3 is TGTGCCAGCAGTTCCCGCCCAGGGTTCTATGGCTACACCTTC. Residues: CASSSRPGFYGYTF.

J is TRBJ1-6 and V is TRBV6-2 or TRBV6-3; D not certain. Deletions cut 0 bases from V and 9 bases from J, with 15 bases between. The germline CDR1 and CDR2 sequences are MNHEY and SVGEGT. The CDR3 totals 16 residues. CDR3 in amino acids: CASSYSTAGGSSPLHF. The CDR3 coding sequence is TGTGCCAGCAGTTACTCGACGGCAGGAGGAAGTTCACCCCTCCACTTT.

J is TRBJ1-1 and V is TRBV30; tentatively, D is TRBD1 (6 bases). CDR3 length equals 15 residues. The germline V gene encodes CDR1 GTSNPN and CDR2 SVGIG (reference sequence). Trimming took 2 bases from V and 6 from J, leaving 19 bases between them. CDR3 nucleotide sequence: TGTGCCTGGAGTAAACTCGGGGCAGGGGTTTCTGAAGCTTTCTTT. This translates into CAWSKLGAGVSEAFF.

The chain carries TRBV3-1 (or the pseudogene TRBV3-2) and TRBJ2-7; D gene unclear. The ends were cut back, 3 bases at V and 0 bases at J, with 6 bases in the middle. The germline CDR1 and CDR2 sequences are LGHDT and YNNKEL (reference sequence). This CDR3 region has 13 residues. CDR3 DNA sequence: TGTGCCAGCAGCCACCCCTCCTCCTACGAGCAGTACTTC. Protein: CASSHPSSYEQYF.

The J gene is TRBJ1-2, the V gene TRBV5-4, with 8 bases matching TRBD1. CDR1 is SGHNT, CDR2 YYREEE, per germline (reference sequence). The CDR3 is 14 residues long. Trimming took 1 base from V and 4 from J; bases not matched to a gene: 3. In nucleotides, the CDR3 is TGTGCCAGCAGCTTGAACAGGGGGACCTATGGCTACACCTTC. Its translation: CASSLNRGTYGYTF.

The V gene is TRBV19, the J gene TRBJ1-2; maybe TRBD1 (6 bases). The germline gives CDR1 LNHDA, CDR2 SQIVND (reference sequence). Trimming took off 4 bases at V and 4 bases at J, with 16 bases between the two ends. The CDR3 has 15 amino acids. CDR3 in amino acids: CASSTQGFGGYGYTF. The CDR3 coding sequence is TGTGCCAGTAGTACCCAGGGGTTTGGAGGCTATGGCTACACCTTC.

This sequence joins TRBV28 and TRBJ1-3; weak D call: TRBD1 (5 bases). The germline V gene encodes CDR1 MDHEN and CDR2 SYDVKM. This CDR3 comprises 14 residues. Trimming cost V 5 bases and J 2 bases, with 10 bases left between them. This chain's CDR3 is CASSPGGTGNTIYF. CDR3 DNA: TGTGCCAGCAGTCCCGGGGGTACTGGAAACACCATATATTTT.

V usage is TRBV9 and J usage is TRBJ2-1; 7 positions agree with TRBD2. V trimming: 0 bases; J trimming: 6 bases; junction bases outside the gene matches: 9. This CDR3 region has 16 residues. Germline assignment: CDR1 SGDLS and CDR2 YYNGEE. Written as DNA, the CDR3 is TGTGCCAGCAGCGTAGGTCTTGGGAGGGAGCTCAATGAGCAGTTCTTC. Translating gives CASSVGLGRELNEQFF.

This chain joins TRBV28 and TRBJ2-5, with 8 bases identical to TRBD2. Germline assignment: CDR1 MDHEN and CDR2 SYDVKM. This CDR3 spans 14 amino acids. The ends lost 6 bases at V and 2 bases at J; junction bases unmatched: 5. DNA for the CDR3: TGTGCCAGCAGGGCTAGCGGGCCACAAGAGACCCAGTACTTC. Its translation is CASRASGPQETQYF.

The chain joins TRBV3-1 (or the pseudogene TRBV3-2) to TRBJ2-5; possible D gene TRBD2, 6 bases. Germline CDR1 and CDR2: LGHDT and YNNKEL (reference sequence). Deletions cut 0 bases from V and 2 bases from J, with 13 bases between. This CDR3 has 16 amino acids. CDR3 DNA: TGTGCCAGCAGCCAAGACATCGGGGGACTTCAAGAGACCCAGTACTTC. Its translation: CASSQDIGGLQETQYF.